The sequence of this TCR beta chain was determined in a study of graft-versus-host responses after intestinal transplantation. Note on this clone: Its antigen is unidentified. The same CDR3 also results from other DNA sequences found in this sample.

Method: immunoSEQ multiplex PCR; TCRdb's copy keeps in-frame clones and lacks some. Of roughly 85,000 clones in the sample, approximately 90% were seen once. The input for sequencing was unstimulated CD8+ T cells sorted from spleen or lymph node cells, taken before transplant. The sequence derives from a human donor who was the organ donor for an intestinal transplant.

CDR3 DNA sequence: TGTGCCAGCAGCGCGAGGACAGGTACCACTGAAGCTTTCTTT. As protein: CASSARTGTTEAFF. The V call is TRBV6-5, the J call TRBJ1-1, with 7 bases identical to TRBD1. The CDR3 has 14 amino acids. CDR1 is MNHEY, CDR2 SVGAGI, per germline. The V and J ends lost 6 bases and 4 bases, in that order; junction bases with no gene match: 8.